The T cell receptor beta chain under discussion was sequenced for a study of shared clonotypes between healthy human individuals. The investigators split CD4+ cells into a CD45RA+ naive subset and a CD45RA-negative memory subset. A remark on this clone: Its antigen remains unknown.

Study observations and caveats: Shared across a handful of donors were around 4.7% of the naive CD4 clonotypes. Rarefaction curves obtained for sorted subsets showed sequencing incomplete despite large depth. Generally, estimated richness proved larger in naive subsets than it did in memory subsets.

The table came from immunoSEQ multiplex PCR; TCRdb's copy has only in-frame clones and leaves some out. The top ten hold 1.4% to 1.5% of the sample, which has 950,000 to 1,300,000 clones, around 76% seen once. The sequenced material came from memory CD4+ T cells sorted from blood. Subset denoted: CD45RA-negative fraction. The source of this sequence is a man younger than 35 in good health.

The CDR3 bases are TGTGCCAGCAGTCTACAGGGGGCAGTCAATCAGCCCCAGCATTTT. Its translation is CASSLQGAVNQPQHF. V usage is TRBV2 and J usage is TRBJ1-5, with TRBD1 identical over 9 bases. After removal of 5 bases from V and 3 bases from J, the junction contained 5 bases not matched to a gene. Per the germline V gene, CDR1 is SNHLY and CDR2 is FYNNEI. The CDR3 has 15 residues.